Below are 29 T cell receptor beta chains sequenced from a single sample in a study of cytomegalovirus exposure and HLA in healthy donors. Use of 60 Vbeta and 13 Jbeta primers characterized the PCR. Method: immunoSEQ multiplex PCR; TCRdb's copy keeps in-frame clones and lacks some. The sample holds some 190,000 clones, roughly 88% seen once. The sequenced sample was PBMCs. The receptors originated from a boy younger than 10 in good health and CMV-seronegative.

This clone was counted only a few times. The chain combines TRBV9 with TRBJ2-5, with D possibly being TRBD1 (6 bases). Looked up from germline, CDR1 is SGDLS and CDR2 is YYNGEE. CDR3 length: 15 residues. V gave up 0 bases and J gave up 5 bases, with 14 bases separating them. Written as DNA, the CDR3 is TGTGCCAGCAGCGTAGGGGACACTAGAGTGGAGACCCAGTACTTC. Its translation is CASSVGDTRVETQYF.

The chain is built from TRBV6-5 and TRBJ1-1; D unclear. Germline V gene lookup returns CDR1 MNHEY and CDR2 SVGAGI. The CDR3 length is 14 residues. The V end was cut by 0 bases, the J end by 1 base, with 6 bases between. The chain's CDR3 is CASSYSEGNTEAFF. CDR3 DNA sequence: TGTGCCAGCAGTTACTCGGAGGGGAACACTGAAGCTTTCTTT.

V is TRBV11-2 and J is TRBJ1-1, with TRBD1 as a possible D gene (6 bases). Deletions cut 5 bases from V and 1 base from J, with 8 bases between. Per the germline V gene, CDR1 is SGHAT and CDR2 is FQNNGV. The CDR3 is 13 amino acids. CDR3 nucleotide sequence: TGTGCCAGCAGCCTACAGGGGAACACTGAAGCTTTCTTT. The encoded protein is CASSLQGNTEAFF. The whole variable domain, filled in from reference TRBV11-2 and TRBJ1-1, reads EAGVAQSPRYKIIEKRQSVAFWCNPISGHATLYWYQQILGQGPKLLIQFQNNGVVDDSQLPKDRFSAERLKGVDSTLKIQPAKLEDSAVYLCASSLQGNTEAFFGQGTRLTVV.

The V and J genes are TRBV5-1 and TRBJ2-7, with TRBD2 matching over 7 bases. Germline V gene sequence: CDR1 SGHRS, CDR2 YFSETQ. The junction had 7 bases not matched to a gene; V was cut back by 4 bases and J by 0 bases. CDR3 length equals 15 residues. In DNA, the CDR3 is TGCGCCAGCAGCCTGGCGGGCGGGAGCTCCTACGAGCAGTACTTC. It is translated as CASSLAGGSSYEQYF.

This clone came up once. The CDR3 DNA follows: TGTGCCAGTAGTATGGGTCTAGCGGGATACGAGCAGTACTTC. Its protein is CASSMGLAGYEQYF. V gene TRBV19 combines with J gene TRBJ2-7; TRBD2 aligns across 9 bases. V lost 3 bases, J lost 4 bases, and 4 bases stayed unmatched. Germline assignment: CDR1 LNHDA and CDR2 SQIVND (reference sequence). This CDR3 region has 14 residues.

This clone was picked up one time. V usage is TRBV6-1 and J usage is TRBJ2-5, with 7 nucleotides matching TRBD2. V trimming: 1 base; J trimming: 5 bases; junction bases outside the gene matches: 7. This CDR3 comprises 15 residues. Germline-derived CDR1 and CDR2 are MNHNS and SASEGT. CDR3 sequence reads: CASSEGASGGETQYF. CDR3 nucleotides: TGTGCCAGCAGTGAAGGGGCTAGCGGTGGGGAGACCCAGTACTTC.

The chain employs TRBV2 and TRBJ2-5, with a possible D match to TRBD2 (6 bases). Germline V gives CDR1 SNHLY, CDR2 FYNNEI. V was pared by 6 bases and J by 2 bases, with 13 bases between. The CDR3 runs to 14 residues. Written as DNA, the CDR3 is TGTGCCAGCAGCCCCAGAGGAGGGCAAGAGACCCAGTACTTC. Translated, it gives CASSPRGGQETQYF.

This chain joins TRBV6-5 and TRBJ2-1; 7 bases map to TRBD2. CDR1 is MNHEY and CDR2 is SVGAGI in the germline V gene. The CDR3 covers 14 residues. Trimming cost V 6 bases and J 1 base; bases outside gene matches: 3. CDR3 sequence: CASRTSRSYNEQFF. CDR3 DNA sequence: TGTGCCAGCAGGACTAGCCGATCCTACAATGAGCAGTTCTTC.

The rearrangement joins TRBV7-8 to TRBJ2-2, with D possibly TRBD2 on 5 matching bases. The germline V gene has CDR1 SGHVS and CDR2 FQNEAQ. This CDR3 has 16 amino acids. V gave up 7 bases and J gave up 1 base, with 16 bases separating them. The DNA of the CDR3 is TGTGCCAGCACCCTAGGAGGCTGGGGGAACACCGGGGAGCTGTTTTTT. Translated, it gives CASTLGGWGNTGELFF.

The chain uses TRBV4-1 and TRBJ1-2; TRBD1 matches 8 bases. Germline CDR1 is MGHRA and CDR2 is YSYEKL. The CDR3 is 15 residues long. Trimming at V came to 5 bases and at J to 3 bases, leaving 8 bases not matched to a gene. This chain's CDR3 is CASSSGQGKDYGYTF. CDR3 bases: TGCGCCAGCAGCTCTGGACAGGGTAAAGACTATGGCTACACCTTC.

The chain combines TRBV6-5 with TRBJ1-6; weak D call: TRBD1 (5 bases). V gave up 0 bases and J gave up 12 bases, with 12 bases separating them. The CDR3 extends over 14 amino acids. CDR1 MNHEY and CDR2 SVGAGI come from the germline V gene. CDR3 residues: CASSYSLGQGPLHF. DNA of the CDR3: TGTGCCAGCAGTTACTCATTGGGGCAGGGACCCCTCCACTTT.

The chain couples TRBV18 to TRBJ1-2; 10 positions match TRBD1. From germline, CDR1 is KGHSH and CDR2 LQKENI. This CDR3 has 15 residues. Unmatched junction bases numbered 4, after V lost 3 bases and J lost 3 bases. CDR3 DNA: TGTGCCAGCTCACCTAAGACAGGGGGCGACTATGGCTACACCTTC. This translates into CASSPKTGGDYGYTF.

Regarding this clone: An end of the junction differs from the germline gene, which may be a read error. This chain connects TRBV6-5 to TRBJ2-3, with D possibly being TRBD2 (6 bases). In germline, CDR1 is MNHEY, CDR2 SVGAGI. The length of the CDR3 is 14 residues. CDR3 nucleotide sequence: TGTGCCAGCAGTTCTCGGGGGATAACAGATGCGCAGTATTTT. Amino acid sequence: CASSSRGITDAQYF.

The rearrangement joins TRBV30 to TRBJ2-1; 7 positions match TRBD2. The CDR3 is made up of 16 amino acids. CDR1 is GTSNPN and CDR2 is SVGIG in the germline V gene (reference sequence). J was trimmed by 4 bases and V by 2 bases; bases with no gene match: 11. The CDR3 spells CAWSPRVSGVYNEQFF. CDR3 coding DNA: TGTGCCTGGAGTCCCCGCGTAAGCGGGGTATACAATGAGCAGTTCTTC.

This clone was seen just once. V and J are TRBV6-1 and TRBJ2-7, with a weak D call TRBD1 (5 bases). The CDR3 has 13 amino acids. V was trimmed by 11 bases and J by 6 bases, leaving 20 bases between them. CDR1 is MNHNS, CDR2 SASEGT, per germline. In DNA form, the CDR3 reads TGTGCCGTCCGTGGGGCCGGCCAGGGCGAGCAGTACTTC. This translates into CAVRGAGQGEQYF.

The chain recombines TRBV4-3 with TRBJ2-4, with a tentative D call TRBD1 (5 bases). The CDR3 covers 16 residues. Trimming took 0 bases from V and 8 from J, leaving 17 bases between them. CDR1 and CDR2 (germline): LGHNA, YSLEER. CDR3 region: CASSQEKGQGAHIQYF. CDR3 nucleotide sequence: TGCGCCAGCAGCCAAGAGAAAGGACAAGGGGCGCACATTCAGTACTTC.

The chain uses TRBV7-2 and TRBJ2-3, with 8 positions matching TRBD2. The CDR3 sequence is 17 residues long. Germline-derived CDR1 and CDR2 are SGHTA and FQGNSA. J lost 5 bases, V lost 5 bases, and 15 bases had no gene match. The CDR3 DNA follows: TGTGCCAGCAGCCAGGGTTTGGGCGGGGGGCAGGAAGATACGCAGTATTTT. It codes for CASSQGLGGGQEDTQYF.

The chain is built from TRBV12-5 and TRBJ1-1; D is unresolved. Trimming pared 0 bases from V and 1 base from J, leaving 15 bases between. Looked up from germline, CDR1 is LGHNT and CDR2 is FRNRAP. This CDR3 region has 17 residues. This chain's CDR3 is CASGLVASGEENTEAFF. The CDR3 coding sequence is TGTGCTAGTGGTTTGGTAGCTAGCGGTGAGGAGAACACTGAAGCTTTCTTT.

The chain employs TRBV15 and TRBJ2-5; TRBD2 might be the D (5 bases). Trimming left V 0 bases short and J 4 bases short, with 6 bases between. The CDR3 sequence is 13 residues long. Germline V lookup: CDR1 LNHNV, CDR2 YYDKDF (reference sequence). The CDR3 is CATSRDRGETQYF. The CDR3 DNA reads as TGTGCCACCAGCAGAGATCGGGGAGAGACCCAGTACTTC.

The genes are TRBV11-3 and TRBJ1-4, with a tentative D call TRBD1 (6 bases). The CDR3 is 13 amino acids. Germline CDR1 is SGHNT and CDR2 is YENEEA. The V end lost 6 bases, the J end lost 8 bases, and 13 bases lay between the germline ends. CDR3 DNA sequence: TGTGCCAGCAGACCCCGGACAGACGAAAAACTGTTTTTT. Protein product: CASRPRTDEKLFF.

The V call is TRBV5-1, the J call TRBJ2-3, with 8 bases matching TRBD2. With 2 bases clipped from V and 5 bases from J, the junction kept 4 bases outside the gene matches. CDR3 length: 14 amino acids. CDR1 and CDR2 (germline): SGHRS, YFSETQ. DNA of the CDR3: TGCGCCAGCAGCTTCGGGACTAGGGGAGATACGCAGTATTTT. Translating gives CASSFGTRGDTQYF.

V is TRBV10-3 and J is TRBJ2-2; D might be TRBD2 (7 bases). The CDR3 loop spans 15 amino acids. Per the germline V gene, CDR1 is ENHRY and CDR2 is SYGVKD. V was pared by 10 bases and J by 3 bases, with 18 bases between. The CDR3 here is CATESGGPDTGELFF. CDR3 nucleotide sequence: TGTGCCACGGAGTCCGGGGGGCCGGACACCGGGGAGCTGTTTTTT.

This chain connects TRBV28 to TRBJ1-1; 10 bases are shared with TRBD1. Germline CDR1 is MDHEN and CDR2 is SYDVKM. This CDR3 has 17 amino acids. J was trimmed by 1 base and V by 5 bases; bases with no gene match: 10. The CDR3 here is CASSLLAGTGENTEAFF. DNA of the CDR3: TGTGCCAGCAGTCTACTTGCCGGGACAGGGGAGAACACTGAAGCTTTCTTT.

The chain combines TRBV11-2 with TRBJ2-5; 14 bases agree with TRBD2. This CDR3 is built from 16 residues. Germline V CDR1 and CDR2: SGHAT, FQNNGV. Unmatched junction bases numbered 3, after V lost 1 base and J lost 5 bases. The CDR3 nucleotides are TGTGCCAGCAGCTTAGGGGGACTAGCGGGGGTTGAGACCCAGTACTTC. Its translation: CASSLGGLAGVETQYF.

This sequence joins TRBV2 and TRBJ1-2, with 8 bases lining up with TRBD1. CDR3 size: 14 residues. The V segment lost 6 bases and the J segment 3 bases; nucleotides outside the gene matches: 6. The germline CDR1 and CDR2 sequences are SNHLY and FYNNEI. The CDR3 coding sequence is TGTGCCAGCAGACGGAAGACAGGGGACTATGGCTACACCTTC. It translates to CASRRKTGDYGYTF.

V and J are TRBV5-5 and TRBJ1-4, with TRBD1 identical over 11 bases. This CDR3 is 15 amino acids long. Germline CDR1 is SGHKS and CDR2 is YYEKEE (reference sequence). Losses at the gene ends were 4 bases for V and 6 bases for J; bases not matched to a gene: 5. CDR3 nucleotides: TGTGCCAGCAGCCCGGGACAGGGGGTAGATGAAAAACTGTTTTTT. Residues: CASSPGQGVDEKLFF.

This rearrangement joins TRBV30 to TRBJ2-6; D gene ambiguous. CDR3 size: 17 residues. Germline CDR1 GTSNPN, CDR2 SVGIG (reference sequence). Trimming pared 4 bases from V and 1 base from J, leaving 17 bases between. CDR3 region: CAWKEETLISGANVLTF. The CDR3 DNA is TGTGCCTGGAAAGAGGAGACTTTGATATCTGGGGCCAACGTCCTGACTTTC.

J is TRBJ2-1 and V is TRBV7-3; D gene uncertain. The CDR3 has 12 amino acids. V lost 5 bases, J lost 7 bases, and 9 bases lay in between. The V gene's germline CDR1 is SGHTA and CDR2 FQGTGA. CDR3 loop: CASSPTGNEQFF. CDR3 bases: TGTGCCAGCAGCCCCACCGGTAATGAGCAGTTCTTC.

The V and J genes are TRBV5-4 and TRBJ2-1; TRBD2 might be the D (5 bases). The V end was cut by 0 bases, the J end by 0 bases, with 13 bases between. This CDR3 is 17 amino acids long. Germline CDR1 and CDR2: SGHNT and YYREEE (reference sequence). The CDR3 spells CASSLGPGVRSYNEQFF. As DNA, the CDR3 is TGTGCCAGCAGCTTGGGTCCCGGGGTCCGCTCCTACAATGAGCAGTTCTTC.